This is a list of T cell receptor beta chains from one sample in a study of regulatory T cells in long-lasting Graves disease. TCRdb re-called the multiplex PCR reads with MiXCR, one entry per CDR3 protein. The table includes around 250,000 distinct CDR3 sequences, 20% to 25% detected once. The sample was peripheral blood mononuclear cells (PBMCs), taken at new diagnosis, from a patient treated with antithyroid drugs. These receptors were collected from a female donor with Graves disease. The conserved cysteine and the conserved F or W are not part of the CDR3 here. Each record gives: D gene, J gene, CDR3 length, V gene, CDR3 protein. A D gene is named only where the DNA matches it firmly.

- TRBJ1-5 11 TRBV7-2 ASSFGEKQPQH
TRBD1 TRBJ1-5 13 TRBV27 ATKDRGISNQPQH
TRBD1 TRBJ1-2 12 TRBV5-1 ASSRTGGSYGYT
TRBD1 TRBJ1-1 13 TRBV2 ASLGTGGRSTEAF
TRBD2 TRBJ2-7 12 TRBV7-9 ASSQTSGVSEQY
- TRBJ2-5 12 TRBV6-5 ASSYGLTEESQY
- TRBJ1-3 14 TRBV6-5 ASSYSQIHGINTIY
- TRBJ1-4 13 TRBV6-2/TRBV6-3 ASSYRQPTNEKLF
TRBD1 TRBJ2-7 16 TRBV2 ASSESRAGTGGLEEQY
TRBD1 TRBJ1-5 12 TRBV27 ASRTGDQGQPQH
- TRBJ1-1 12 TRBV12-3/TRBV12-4 ASSLGRSSVEAF
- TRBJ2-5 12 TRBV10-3 AISGGPTGETQY
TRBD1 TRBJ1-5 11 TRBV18 ASSGDRSESQH
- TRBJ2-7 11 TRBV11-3 ASSRGTINEQY
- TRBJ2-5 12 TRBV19 ASSIPGGQETQY
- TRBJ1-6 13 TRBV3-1 ASSHSFRGNSPLH
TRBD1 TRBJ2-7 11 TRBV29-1 SGGTGSSYEQY
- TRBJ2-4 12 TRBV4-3 ASSQDPVSGIQY
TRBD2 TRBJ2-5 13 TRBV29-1 SVEVGLAVGETQY
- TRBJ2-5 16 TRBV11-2 ASSGPGGIVFDQETQY
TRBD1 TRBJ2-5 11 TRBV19 ASRRTGAETQY
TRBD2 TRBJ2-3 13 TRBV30 ACSTPAGGVDTQY
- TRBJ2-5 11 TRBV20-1 SARGPLGPTQY
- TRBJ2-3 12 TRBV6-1 ASSEVGGTDTQY
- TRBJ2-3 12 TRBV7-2 ASSLRLDTDTQY
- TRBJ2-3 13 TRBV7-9 ASPGGKVYTDTQY
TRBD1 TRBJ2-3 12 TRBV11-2 ASSRGQGADTQY
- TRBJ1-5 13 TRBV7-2 ASSSDGHRNQPQH
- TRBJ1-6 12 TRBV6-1 ASTRTAIDSPLH
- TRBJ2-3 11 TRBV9 ASSVGPPDTQY
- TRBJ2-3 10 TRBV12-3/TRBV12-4 ASSHAGDTQY
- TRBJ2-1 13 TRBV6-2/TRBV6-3 ASSYGRGGLNEQF
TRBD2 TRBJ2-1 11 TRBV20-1 SATLAGVDEQF
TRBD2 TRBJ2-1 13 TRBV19 ASSNPLAGVNEQF
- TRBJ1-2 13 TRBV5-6 ASSLANGPRYGYT
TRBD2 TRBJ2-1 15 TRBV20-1 SARVYSGDPSYNEQF
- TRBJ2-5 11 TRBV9 ASRRFGSDEQL
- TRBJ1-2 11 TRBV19 ASKRGGNYGYT
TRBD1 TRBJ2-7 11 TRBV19 ASSIGQGGEQY
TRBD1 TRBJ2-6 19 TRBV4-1 AGSQDGSAGTGTSGANVLT
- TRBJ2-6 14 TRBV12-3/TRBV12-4 ASIGAGSSGANVLT
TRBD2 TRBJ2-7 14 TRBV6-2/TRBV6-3 ASSRGSGTSGYEQY
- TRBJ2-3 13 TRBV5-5 ASSFTGAATDTQY
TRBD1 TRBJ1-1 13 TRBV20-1 SARNTGQLNTEAF